The rows below give T cell receptor beta chains drawn from one sample of a study of blood T cell repertoires in COVID-19. The repertoire was sequenced with immunoSEQ multiplex PCR; TCRdb's copy has only in-frame clones and lacks some. The top ten clones hold 0.6% to 0.9% of a sample with some 200,000 clones, around 95% of them seen once. Sequenced input: peripheral blood. These receptors originate from a man aged 30 to 39 with COVID-19, enrolled during active disease. CDR3s include the opening cysteine and the closing phenylalanine or tryptophan. D genes are given only for firm matches. Where a row states a size, it is once, few, many or the class of an expanded clone; other rows omit it.

D gene	clone size	V gene	J gene	CDR3 protein	CDR3 DNA
TRBD1	-	TRBV18	TRBJ2-5	CASSPTGGLGETQYF	TGTGCCAGCTCCCCAACAGGGGGCCTAGGAGAGACCCAGTACTTC
-	-	TRBV27	TRBJ2-2	CASSFRGGELFF	TGTGCCAGCAGTTTTCGCGGCGGGGAGCTGTTTTTT
TRBD1	-	TRBV18	TRBJ1-2	CASSYATGQYGYTF	TGTGCCAGCTCATACGCGACAGGGCAATATGGCTACACCTTC
-	-	TRBV6-5	TRBJ1-5	CASVGGISNQPQHF	TGTGCCAGCGTAGGAGGCATTAGCAATCAGCCCCAGCATTTT
-	-	TRBV6-5	TRBJ2-1	CASSTLHRYNEQFF	TGTGCCAGCAGTACCTTACACAGATACAATGAGCAGTTCTTC
TRBD2	-	TRBV3-1/TRBV3-2	TRBJ2-7	CASSQEGLSGGSYEQYF	TGTGCCAGCAGCCAAGAAGGGCTAAGCGGGGGGTCCTACGAGCAGTACTTC
-	-	TRBV6-6	TRBJ2-7	CASSYSGQGRFYEQYF	TGTGCCAGCAGTTACTCCGGCCAGGGAAGGTTCTACGAGCAGTACTTC
-	-	TRBV6-4	TRBJ2-3	CASTGPRVLVADTQYF	TGTGCCAGCACCGGTCCCAGGGTTTTGGTCGCAGATACGCAGTATTTT
-	-	TRBV4-2	TRBJ2-7	CASSQERQAQSYEQYF	TGTGCCAGCAGCCAAGAAAGGCAGGCCCAGTCCTACGAGCAGTACTTC
-	-	TRBV11-2	TRBJ1-6	CASSLAGNNSPLHF	TGTGCCAGCAGCTTGGCAGGGAATAATTCACCCCTCCACTTT
TRBD2	-	TRBV27	TRBJ2-7	CASSVRSGDYYEQYF	TGTGCCAGCAGTGTCCGTAGCGGGGACTACTACGAGCAGTACTTC
TRBD2	-	TRBV7-9	TRBJ2-5	CASSPPASGAPQVETQYF	TGTGCCAGCAGCCCCCCCGCTAGCGGGGCTCCCCAGGTGGAGACCCAGTACTTC
-	-	TRBV6-1	TRBJ1-2	CASSEAFRHSNYGYTF	TGTGCCAGCAGTGAAGCGTTCCGACACTCAAACTATGGCTACACCTTC
TRBD2	once	TRBV2	TRBJ2-7	CASARGMTSGHEQYF	TGTGCCAGCGCCCGTGGGATGACTAGCGGTCACGAGCAGTACTTC
TRBD1	once	TRBV12-3/TRBV12-4	TRBJ1-6	CASSLTGARSLHF	TGTGCCAGCAGCTTAACAGGGGCGCGCTCCCTCCACTTT
TRBD1	-	TRBV5-1	TRBJ2-2	CASSLAPTGPGELFF	TGCGCCAGCAGCTTGGCTCCGACAGGGCCCGGGGAGCTGTTTTTT
TRBD1	-	TRBV6-6	TRBJ1-5	CASSPQGVGNSNQPQHF	TGTGCCAGCAGTCCACAGGGGGTGGGGAATAGCAATCAGCCCCAGCATTTT
TRBD2	-	TRBV19	TRBJ2-5	CASSGSGGAGVTQYF	TGTGCCAGTAGCGGTAGCGGGGGGGCCGGGGTGACCCAGTACTTC
-	-	TRBV10-3	TRBJ1-2	CAISESEAPSTGYTF	TGTGCCATCAGTGAGTCTGAGGCCCCTTCGACCGGCTACACCTTC
-	once	TRBV5-6	TRBJ1-4	CASSLGQKLFF	TGTGCCAGCAGCTTGGGCCAGAAACTGTTTTTT
-	-	TRBV5-4	TRBJ2-1	CASSPVRGNEQFF	TGTGCCAGCAGCCCCGTCCGGGGCAATGAGCAGTTCTTC
TRBD1	-	TRBV6-5	TRBJ1-2	CASSYRGQGPTYGYTF	TGTGCCAGCAGTTACCGAGGACAGGGCCCTACCTATGGCTACACCTTC
TRBD1	-	TRBV5-1	TRBJ1-2	CASSSSTGTGDCTF	TGCGCCAGCAGCTCCTCCACCGGGACAGGCGATTGCACCTTC
-	-	TRBV25-1	TRBJ1-2	CASSERGLGGYTF	TGTGCCAGCAGTGAAAGGGGATTAGGAGGCTACACCTTC